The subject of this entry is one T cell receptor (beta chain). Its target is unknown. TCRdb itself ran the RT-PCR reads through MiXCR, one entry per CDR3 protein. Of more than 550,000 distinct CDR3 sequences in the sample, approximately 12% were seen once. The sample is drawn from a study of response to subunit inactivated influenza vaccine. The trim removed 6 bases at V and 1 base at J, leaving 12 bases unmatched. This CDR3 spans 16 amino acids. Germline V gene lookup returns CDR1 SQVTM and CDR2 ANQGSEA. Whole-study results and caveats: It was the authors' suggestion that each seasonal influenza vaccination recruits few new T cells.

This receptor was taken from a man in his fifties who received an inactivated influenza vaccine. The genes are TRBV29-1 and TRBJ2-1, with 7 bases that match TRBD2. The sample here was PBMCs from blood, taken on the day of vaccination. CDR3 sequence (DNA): TGCAGCGTCCGCGGGGCGGGAGTAGAATCCTACAATGAGCAGTTCTTC. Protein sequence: CSVRGAGVESYNEQFF.